The clone carrying this TCR beta chain was detected once. In the authors' workflow: How many nucleated cells were present was estimated from reference gene primer amplification. Measured with immunoSEQ multiplex PCR; TCRdb has only the in-frame clones, and not every one. The V and J calls and the clone size are those of that table, but D and trimming were determined from the DNA. The sample yields about 380,000 clones, 85% to 90% seen once. This specimen belongs to a study of blood T cell repertoires in COVID-19. For the study at large: From the United States, Italy and Spain came samples of acute and convalescent COVID-19. Sources were T cells, B-cell-depleted T cells, or PBMCs; the material itself was cDNA or gDNA.

Trimming stripped 0 bases from V and 3 bases from J, with 13 bases between. The length of the CDR3 is 16 residues. In germline, CDR1 is SGHRS, CDR2 YFSETQ. The TCR was taken from a man between 18 and 35 years old with active or convalescent COVID-19. Input material: peripheral blood. The genes are TRBV5-1 and TRBJ1-3; possibly TRBD1 for D (5 bases). Here the CDR3 reads CASSLAQAVFGNTIYF. In DNA form, the CDR3 reads TGCGCCAGCAGCTTGGCACAGGCTGTATTTGGAAACACCATATATTTT.